The 32 T cell receptor beta chains presented below share a single source sample, sequenced in a study of blood T cell repertoires in COVID-19. The assay was immunoSEQ multiplex PCR, and TCRdb's table has in-frame clones only and misses some. Of roughly 59,000 clones in the sample, under 80% were seen once. Sequencing was done on a sample of peripheral blood. The source of these receptors is a human donor in a cohort sampled during active COVID-19.

The gene calls are TRBV5-1 and TRBJ2-2; D perhaps matches TRBD2 (7 bases). Trimming removed 6 bases at V and 1 base at J, with 13 bases between. From germline, CDR1 is SGHRS and CDR2 YFSETQ. There are 15 residues in the CDR3. In DNA form, the CDR3 reads TGCGCCAGCAAGGGGGGGAGTGAGAACACCGGGGAGCTGTTTTTT. This codes for CASKGGSENTGELFF.

The V and J genes are TRBV3-1 (or the pseudogene TRBV3-2) and TRBJ1-1; 8 bases fit TRBD1. Germline loops: CDR1 LGHDT, CDR2 YNNKEL (reference sequence). The CDR3 sequence is 17 residues long. After removal of 1 base from V and 1 base from J, the junction contained 8 bases not matched to a gene. CDR3 in amino acids: CASSQVAGGLRNTEAFF. The CDR3 DNA reads TGTGCCAGCAGCCAAGTGGCAGGGGGCCTACGGAACACTGAAGCTTTCTTT.

Remarks on this clone: A read error may account for a junction end that differs from germline. This chain uses TRBV7-7 with TRBJ2-5; 7 bases line up with TRBD1. The germline V gene encodes CDR1 SSHAT and CDR2 FNYEAQ (reference sequence). The CDR3 sequence is 13 residues long. This CDR3 is CASSPLRQGAQYF. The CDR3, as DNA: TGTGCTAGCAGCCCCCTAAGACAGGGAGCCCAGTACTTC.

Only a few counts were recorded for this clone. The chain carries TRBV30 and TRBJ2-7; D possibly corresponds to TRBD2 (6 bases). This CDR3 spans 14 amino acids. V was clipped by 5 bases and J by 9 bases, with 23 bases between them. Germline V gives CDR1 GTSNPN, CDR2 SVGIG (reference sequence). CDR3: CAWGGGKGSQGQYF. The CDR3 nucleotides are TGTGCCTGGGGCGGAGGGAAAGGCTCCCAGGGGCAGTACTTC.

This chain joins TRBV2 and TRBJ2-3, with TRBD2 identical over 8 bases. This CDR3 comprises 18 residues. Germline-derived CDR1 and CDR2 are SNHLY and FYNNEI. With 5 bases clipped from V and 0 bases from J, the junction kept 13 bases outside the gene matches. The CDR3 region has the DNA TGTGCCAGCAGTTACCGGGACTCGGGGGGGTCAAGCACAGATACGCAGTATTTT. It is translated as CASSYRDSGGSSTDTQYF.

J is TRBJ2-2 and V is TRBV7-9; D is unresolved. The germline V gene encodes CDR1 SEHNR and CDR2 FQNEAQ (reference sequence). V was clipped by 5 bases and J by 3 bases, with 16 bases between them. The length of the CDR3 is 16 residues. Written as DNA, the CDR3 is TGTGCCAGCAGCCCTCACAAGAGACGGGACACCGGGGAGCTGTTTTTT. This sequence encodes CASSPHKRRDTGELFF. Variable domain in full (rest from reference TRBV7-9 and TRBJ2-2): DTGVSQNPRHKITKRGQNVTFRCDPISEHNRLYWYRQTLGQGPEFLTYFQNEAQLEKSRLLSDRFSAERPKGSFSTLEIQRTEQGDSAMYLCASSPHKRRDTGELFFGEGSRLTVL.

The chain carries TRBV7-2 and TRBJ2-3; 7 nucleotides match TRBD2. The CDR3 is made up of 17 amino acids. Per the germline V gene, CDR1 is SGHTA and CDR2 is FQGNSA. Trimming removed 0 bases from V and 5 bases from J; junction bases left unmatched: 11. The CDR3 protein is CASSLAFWGRAGDTQYF. CDR3 DNA sequence: TGTGCCAGCAGCTTAGCGTTTTGGGGGAGGGCCGGAGATACGCAGTATTTT.

The rearrangement links TRBV2 to TRBJ1-6, with D maybe TRBD1 (5 bases). Germline CDR1 and CDR2: SNHLY and FYNNEI. This CDR3 is 16 amino acids long. Trimming removed 7 bases at V and 1 base at J, with 14 bases between. DNA for the CDR3: TGTGCCAGCACTCCCGCGGACACTTCCTATAATTCACCCCTCCACTTT. It yields the protein CASTPADTSYNSPLHF.

This sequence joins TRBV6-5 and TRBJ2-3; 8 bases are shared with TRBD2. Germline values: CDR1 MNHEY, CDR2 SVGAGI. This CDR3 is built from 15 residues. The junction had 5 bases not matched to a gene; V was cut back by 4 bases and J by 2 bases. In DNA, the CDR3 is TGTGCCAGCAGTTGGAGCGGGGGACCCACAGATACGCAGTATTTT. This translates into CASSWSGGPTDTQYF.

The chain joins TRBV9 to TRBJ2-2, with D maybe TRBD2 (6 bases). This CDR3 spans 16 amino acids. Per germline, CDR1 SGDLS and CDR2 YYNGEE. V dropped 4 bases and J dropped 9 bases, with 22 bases sitting between them. The CDR3 coding sequence is TGTGCCAGCAGCTCACTTGCGGGACCCCTCGTCCGGGAGCTGTTTTTT. Encoded protein: CASSSLAGPLVRELFF. The whole variable domain, remainder taken from reference TRBV9 and TRBJ2-2, is DSGVTQTPKHLITATGQRVTLRCSPRSGDLSVYWYQQSLDQGLQFLIQYYNGEERAKGNILERFSAQQFPDLHSELNLSSLELGDSALYFCASSSLAGPLVRELFFGEGSRLTVL.

The genes are TRBV18 and TRBJ2-5, with D maybe TRBD2 (6 bases). CDR3 length: 13 amino acids. The germline V gene encodes CDR1 KGHSH and CDR2 LQKENI. The germline V and J ends were trimmed by 4 bases and 5 bases, with 11 bases remaining between them. Here the CDR3 reads CASSLFSGETQYF. DNA for the CDR3: TGTGCCAGCTCACTTTTCAGCGGGGAGACCCAGTACTTC. Complete variable domain (other parts from reference TRBV18 and TRBJ2-5): NAGVMQNPRHLVRRRGQEARLRCSPMKGHSHVYWYRQLPEEGLKFMVYLQKENIIDESGMPKERFSAEFPKEGPSILRIQQVVRGDSAAYFCASSLFSGETQYFGPGTRLLVL.

This chain links TRBV25-1 with TRBJ2-1; 9 nucleotides align to TRBD1. Germline assignment: CDR1 MGHDK and CDR2 SYGVNS. The CDR3 length is 15 residues. The trim removed 7 bases at V and 6 bases at J, leaving 10 bases unmatched. CDR3 nucleotides: TGTGCCAGCACCCTAGGGGACAGGGTCTTCAATGAGCAGTTCTTC. Its translation is CASTLGDRVFNEQFF. Full variable domain (missing parts from reference TRBV25-1 and TRBJ2-1): EADIYQTPRYLVIGTGKKITLECSQTMGHDKMYWYQQDPGMELHLIHYSYGVNSTEKGDLSSESTVSRIRTEHFPLTLESARPSHTSQYLCASTLGDRVFNEQFFGPGTRLTVL.

J is TRBJ2-7 and V is TRBV28, with 10 bases identical to TRBD1. CDR3 length: 15 amino acids. Germline V gene lookup returns CDR1 MDHEN and CDR2 SYDVKM. With 6 bases clipped from V and 7 bases from J, the junction kept 12 bases outside the gene matches. The chain's CDR3 is CASRKTGTGAGEQYF. The CDR3 DNA reads as TGTGCCAGCAGGAAGACCGGGACAGGGGCGGGAGAGCAGTACTTC.

The chain is built from TRBV3-1 (or the pseudogene TRBV3-2) and TRBJ2-3, with TRBD2 matching 9 bases. Germline loops: CDR1 LGHDT, CDR2 YNNKEL (reference sequence). J gave up 1 base and V 4 bases, and 6 bases lay outside the gene matches. The CDR3 runs to 16 residues. CDR3 in DNA: TGTGCCAGCAGCCCCCCTAGCGGGACCCGCACAGATACGCAGTATTTT. Translating gives CASSPPSGTRTDTQYF.

J is TRBJ2-1 and V is TRBV7-2; 15 bases agree with TRBD2. V trimming: 5 bases; J trimming: 7 bases; junction bases outside the gene matches: 6. CDR1 and CDR2 from the germline V gene are SGHTA and FQGNSA. The CDR3 is 16 residues long. The CDR3 nucleotides read TGTGCCAGCAGCCCGGGACTAGCGGGAGGCGAAAATGAGCAGTTCTTC. As protein: CASSPGLAGGENEQFF.

This clone turned up a few times. This CDR3 reads CASSQDSRDYGYTF. CDR3 DNA: TGCGCCAGCAGCCAAGATTCGAGGGACTATGGCTACACCTTC. The V and J genes are TRBV4-1 and TRBJ1-2; D is undetermined. Trimming cost V 0 bases and J 3 bases, with 8 bases left between them. Per germline, CDR1 MGHRA and CDR2 YSYEKL. The length of the CDR3 is 14 residues.

V and J are TRBV4-2 and TRBJ2-1, with TRBD2 matching over 9 bases. The CDR3 sequence is 20 residues long. Germline trimming cut 1 base from V and 6 bases from J; bases unmatched to any gene: 19. CDR1 and CDR2 (germline): LGHNA, YNFKEQ. The DNA of the CDR3 is TGTGCCAGCAGCCAAGGACGTCTAGCGGGATCCCCAACCCGTACCAATGAGCAGTTCTTC. Translated: CASSQGRLAGSPTRTNEQFF.

This clone was seen just once. This rearrangement joins TRBV27 to TRBJ2-5, with 9 nucleotides matching TRBD1. With V trimmed by 6 bases and J by 2 bases, 10 bases remained unmatched. The CDR3 runs to 16 residues. The germline V gene encodes CDR1 MNHEY and CDR2 SMNVEV (reference sequence). Here the CDR3 DNA reads TGTGCCAGCAGCCGGAAGGGACAGGGTTGGCAAGAGACCCAGTACTTC. It is translated as CASSRKGQGWQETQYF.

The chain couples TRBV27 to TRBJ2-3; a possible D gene is TRBD2 (6 bases). Germline CDR1 MNHEY, CDR2 SMNVEV (reference sequence). Deletions cut 5 bases from V and 6 bases from J, with 9 bases between. This CDR3 is 12 amino acids long. The chain's CDR3 is CASSQRADTQYF. The CDR3 bases are TGTGCCAGCAGTCAGCGGGCGGATACGCAGTATTTT.

J is TRBJ2-3 and V is TRBV3-1 (or the pseudogene TRBV3-2), with TRBD2 matching 9 bases. The CDR3 runs to 15 residues. V was pared by 1 base and J by 4 bases, with 3 bases of the junction left unmatched. Germline values: CDR1 LGHDT, CDR2 YNNKEL (reference sequence). The CDR3 DNA reads as TGTGCCAGCAGCCAAGTTAGCGGGAGTGCAGATACGCAGTATTTT. Protein sequence: CASSQVSGSADTQYF.

The chain combines TRBV29-1 with TRBJ2-3; D might be TRBD2 (6 bases). Germline lookup yields CDR1 SQVTM and CDR2 ANQGSEA. Trimming stripped 6 bases from V and 0 bases from J, with 16 bases between. CDR3 length: 15 residues. The CDR3 here is CSVGGISASTDTQYF. The DNA for the CDR3 is TGCAGCGTGGGAGGTATTAGCGCTAGCACAGATACGCAGTATTTT.

The chain employs TRBV18 and TRBJ2-3; 7 nucleotides agree with TRBD2. Germline assignment: CDR1 KGHSH and CDR2 LQKENI. V gave up 1 base and J gave up 6 bases; unmatched junction bases: 10. CDR3 size: 16 residues. CDR3 in amino acids: CASSPLPGGSIDTQYF. CDR3 nucleotides: TGTGCCAGCTCACCACTTCCGGGCGGGAGCATCGATACGCAGTATTTT.

This chain uses TRBV6-4 with TRBJ1-1; 8 bases align to TRBD1. V trimming: 4 bases; J trimming: 6 bases; junction bases outside the gene matches: 7. This CDR3 has 14 amino acids. The germline gives CDR1 MRHNA, CDR2 SNTAGT. This chain's CDR3 is CASSVTGGTSEAFF. CDR3 sequence (DNA): TGTGCCAGCAGTGTCACAGGGGGGACCTCTGAAGCTTTCTTT.

In its sample, this clone was seen a few times. The genes are TRBV3-1 (or the pseudogene TRBV3-2) and TRBJ2-1, with D possibly being TRBD2 (5 bases). CDR1 and CDR2 from the germline V gene are LGHDT and YNNKEL (reference sequence). The V gene lost 0 bases and the J gene lost 3 bases, with 21 bases spanning the gap. This CDR3 is 19 amino acids long. Here the CDR3 reads CASSQDTPLREGYYNEQFF. CDR3 coding DNA: TGTGCCAGCAGCCAAGATACCCCCCTACGGGAAGGGTACTACAATGAGCAGTTCTTC.

The chain is built from TRBV5-1 and TRBJ2-5; weak D call: TRBD1 (5 bases). V lost 7 bases, J lost 4 bases, and 11 bases lay in between. The CDR3 sequence is 12 residues long. Germline values: CDR1 SGHRS, CDR2 YFSETQ. Written as DNA, the CDR3 is TGCGCCAGCCAGGGTGACGGAGAGACCCAGTACTTC. Its protein is CASQGDGETQYF.

A note on this clone: The junction departs from germline at one end; a sequencing error may be responsible. This chain links TRBV3-1 (or the pseudogene TRBV3-2) with TRBJ2-1, with 11 bases lining up with TRBD2. Germline CDR1 reads LGHDT; CDR2 reads YNNKEL (reference sequence). This CDR3 contains 17 residues. CDR3 in amino acids: CASSLGGLAEVYTEQFF. The DNA of the CDR3 is TGTGCCAGCAGCCTAGGGGGACTAGCGGAGGTTTACACTGAGCAGTTCTTC.

CDR3 region: CAWTQGNQETQYF. CDR3 nucleotide sequence: TGTGCCTGGACACAGGGTAACCAAGAGACCCAGTACTTC. The V call is TRBV30, the J call TRBJ2-5; possibly TRBD1 for D (6 bases). With 4 bases removed from V and 0 bases from J, the gap between germline ends came to 9 bases. The length of the CDR3 is 13 residues. CDR1 is GTSNPN, CDR2 SVGIG, per germline (reference sequence). The variable domain in full, completed from reference TRBV30 and TRBJ2-5, reads SQTIHQWPATLVQPVGSPLSLECTVEGTSNPNLYWYRQAAGRGLQLLFYSVGIGQISSEVPQNLSASRPQDRQFILSSKKLLLSDSGFYLCAWTQGNQETQYFGPGTRLLVL.

The rearrangement links TRBV7-9 to TRBJ2-7; maybe TRBD1 (6 bases). Germline loops: CDR1 SEHNR, CDR2 FQNEAQ (reference sequence). V dropped 5 bases and J dropped 4 bases, with 12 bases sitting between them. The CDR3 runs 13 residues. CDR3 amino acids: CASSRQALYEQYF. Written as DNA, the CDR3 is TGTGCCAGCAGCCGACAGGCACTATACGAGCAGTACTTC.

The rearrangement links TRBV9 to TRBJ1-2, with D perhaps matching TRBD1 (6 bases). V was pared by 4 bases and J by 4 bases, with 20 bases between. CDR3 size: 16 residues. CDR1 SGDLS and CDR2 YYNGEE come from the germline V gene. The CDR3 nucleotides are TGTGCCAGCAGCCCTATTGGGAGGGGGGTGAGCTATGGCTACACCTTC. Translating it yields CASSPIGRGVSYGYTF.

The V and J genes are TRBV28 and TRBJ1-1; D is perhaps TRBD1 (6 bases). V lost 6 bases, J lost 3 bases, and 14 bases lay in between. The length of the CDR3 is 14 residues. The germline V gene encodes CDR1 MDHEN and CDR2 SYDVKM. The CDR3 here is CASRPQGPDTEAFF. The CDR3 nucleotides are TGTGCCAGCAGACCACAGGGCCCAGACACTGAAGCTTTCTTT.

The V gene is TRBV5-1, the J gene TRBJ1-1, with a tentative D call TRBD1 (5 bases). The ends were cut back, 0 bases at V and 5 bases at J, with 17 bases in the middle. The CDR3 contains 16 residues. The germline CDR1 and CDR2 sequences are SGHRS and YFSETQ. This CDR3 reads CASSLGPTGAGTEAFF. The CDR3 DNA follows: TGCGCCAGCAGCTTGGGGCCTACAGGAGCGGGGACTGAAGCTTTCTTT.

The chain employs TRBV10-1 and TRBJ2-4; TRBD2 matches at 12 bases. The ends lost 3 bases at V and 5 bases at J; junction bases unmatched: 8. This CDR3 contains 17 residues. Per germline, CDR1 WNHNN and CDR2 SYGVQD (reference sequence). CDR3 region: CASSDTLAGGLENIQYF. In DNA form, the CDR3 reads TGCGCCAGCAGTGATACCCTAGCGGGAGGGCTAGAAAACATTCAGTACTTC.